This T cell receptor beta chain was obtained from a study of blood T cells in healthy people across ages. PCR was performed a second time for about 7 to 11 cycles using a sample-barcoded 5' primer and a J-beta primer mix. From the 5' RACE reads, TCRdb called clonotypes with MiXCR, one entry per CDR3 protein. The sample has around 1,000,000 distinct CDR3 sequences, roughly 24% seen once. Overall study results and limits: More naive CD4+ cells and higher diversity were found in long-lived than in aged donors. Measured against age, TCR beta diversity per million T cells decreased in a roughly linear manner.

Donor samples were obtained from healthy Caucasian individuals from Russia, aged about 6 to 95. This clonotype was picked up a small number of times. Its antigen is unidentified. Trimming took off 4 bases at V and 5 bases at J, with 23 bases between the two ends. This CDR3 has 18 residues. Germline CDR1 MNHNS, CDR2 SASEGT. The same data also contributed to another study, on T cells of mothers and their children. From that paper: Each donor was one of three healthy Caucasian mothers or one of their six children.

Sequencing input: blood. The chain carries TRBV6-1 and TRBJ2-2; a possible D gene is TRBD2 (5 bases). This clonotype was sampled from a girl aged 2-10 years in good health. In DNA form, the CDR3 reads TGTGCCAGCAGTGTTGGACTTCTCCAATCTCCGGGTACCGGGGAGCTGTTTTTT. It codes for CASSVGLLQSPGTGELFF.